This T cell receptor beta chain emerged from a study of spatial heterogeneity in lung cancer. The germline gives CDR1 MNHNY, CDR2 SVGAGI (reference sequence). Trimming removed 4 bases at V and 5 bases at J, with 9 bases between. The CDR3 has 13 residues. Time point given: sample taken at primary tumor resection. Sequencing covered unsorted whole RNA taken from tumor, nontumor lung or frozen PBMC. Via MiXCR, TCRdb re-called the 5' RACE reads, giving one row per CDR3 protein. In the table there are fewer than 16,000 distinct CDR3 sequences, roughly 4% of which are singletons. This clonotype is classed as medium-sized. Little can be read into the size of this beta chain, an off-target read in a library designed for alpha chains.

The specimen comprised normal lung tissue next to the tumor, sampled at surgery. The sequence was obtained from a male donor with early-stage non-small cell lung cancer. The chain uses TRBV6-6 and TRBJ1-5; a weak D match, TRBD1 (5 bases). The DNA of the CDR3 is TGTGCCAGCAGTTCGGGGGTCGATCAGCCCCAGCATTTT. This sequence encodes CASSSGVDQPQHF.